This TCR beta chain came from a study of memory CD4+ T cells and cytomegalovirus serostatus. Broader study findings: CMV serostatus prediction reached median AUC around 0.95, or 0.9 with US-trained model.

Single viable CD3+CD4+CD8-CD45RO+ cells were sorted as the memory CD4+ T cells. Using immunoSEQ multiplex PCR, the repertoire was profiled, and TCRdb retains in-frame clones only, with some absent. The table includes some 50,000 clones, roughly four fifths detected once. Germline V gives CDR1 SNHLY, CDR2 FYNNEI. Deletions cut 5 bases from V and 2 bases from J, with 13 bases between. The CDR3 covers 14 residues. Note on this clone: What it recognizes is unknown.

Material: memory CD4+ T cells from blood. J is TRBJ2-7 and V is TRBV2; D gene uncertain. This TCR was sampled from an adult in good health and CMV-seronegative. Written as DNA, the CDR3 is TGTGCCAGCAGTCCGCAGGCCGGGCCCTACGAGCAGTACTTC. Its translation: CASSPQAGPYEQYF.